The 3 T cell receptor beta chains reported below all come from one sample, sequenced in a study of cytomegalovirus exposure and HLA in healthy donors. The PCR used 60 Vbeta and 13 Jbeta primers. Sequencing was performed with immunoSEQ multiplex PCR; in TCRdb, only in-frame clones are kept and a portion is missing. Of 110,000 to 150,000 clones detected, around three quarters appear once; the ten largest clones hold 2.1%. The sample was PBMCs. The source of these receptors is a woman aged 55-70 years in good health and CMV-seropositive.

In this sample, this clone turned up a few times. V usage is TRBV28 and J usage is TRBJ1-2; D unresolved. This CDR3 has 14 residues. Trimming left V 3 bases short and J 3 bases short, with 11 bases between. The germline V gene encodes CDR1 MDHEN and CDR2 SYDVKM. The chain's CDR3 is CASSLEGGYYGYTF. The CDR3 coding sequence is TGTGCCAGCAGTTTGGAAGGCGGATACTATGGCTACACCTTC.

The rearrangement links TRBV5-1 to TRBJ2-1; 11 bases map to TRBD2. CDR3 size: 14 residues. Germline V gene data show CDR1 as SGHRS and CDR2 as YFSETQ. Losses at the gene ends were 7 bases for V and 3 bases for J; bases not matched to a gene: 3. The CDR3 DNA reads as TGCGCCAGCGCCGGACTAGCGGGCTACAATGAGCAGTTCTTC. Its translation is CASAGLAGYNEQFF. The complete variable domain, with remaining parts taken from reference TRBV5-1 and TRBJ2-1, reads KAGVTQTPRYLIKTRGQQVTLSCSPISGHRSVSWYQQTPGQGLQFLFEYFSETQRNKGNFPGRFSGRQFSNSRSEMNVSTLELGDSALYLCASAGLAGYNEQFFGPGTRLTVL.

This clone was observed a few times. The rearrangement links TRBV30 to TRBJ2-1, with 8 bases aligning to TRBD1. This CDR3 region has 16 residues. V shed 0 bases, J shed 3 bases, and the junction held 7 bases outside the gene matches. Germline CDR1 reads GTSNPN; CDR2 reads SVGIG (reference sequence). CDR3 in DNA: TGTGCCTGGAGTGTATGGGGGACAGGTAACTACAATGAGCAGTTCTTC. As protein: CAWSVWGTGNYNEQFF.